Listed below are T cell receptor beta chains from one sample, sequenced in a study of neoadjuvant anti-PD-1 for oral cavity cancer. Here immunoSEQ multiplex PCR was the method, and the copy in TCRdb shows in-frame clones only, minus some. The sample shows over 65,000 clones, 86% of them seen only once. The sequencing here drew on PBMCs, taken after nivolumab (anti-PD-1) treatment. Receptor source: a person aged 35-80 years with oral cavity squamous cell carcinoma. Each CDR3 is given without its conserved first and last residue. Only part of the rows carry a size: once, few, many, or a class if the clone is expanded.

j_call clone_size v_call cdr3_aa
TRBJ2-2 NA TRBV7-9 ASSLESSNTGELF
TRBJ2-7 NA TRBV29-1 SVEGGGTYEQY
TRBJ2-1 NA TRBV7-9 ASSYGQHEQF
TRBJ2-3 NA TRBV27 ATTPGGGWDTQY
TRBJ2-5 NA TRBV10-3 AIKKGTDQETQY
TRBJ2-2 NA TRBV9 ASSLGTGELF
TRBJ2-1 NA TRBV10-2 ASRLTGGGEQF
TRBJ2-7 NA TRBV9 ASSVGALDNSYEQY
TRBJ1-2 NA TRBV29-1 SGRLDSNYGYT
TRBJ2-2 NA TRBV25-1 ASSGGTITTF
TRBJ1-4 NA TRBV6-1 ASSGRATNEKLF
TRBJ2-1 once TRBV6-4 ASSDRGSGTTYNEQF
TRBJ2-2 NA TRBV5-4 ASSSRGSATGELF
TRBJ1-4 NA TRBV6-6 ASTLPEAGKEKLF
TRBJ2-1 NA TRBV29-1 SVDGLAGQSSYNEQF
TRBJ2-1 NA TRBV5-1 ASSLVATPHEQF
TRBJ1-5 once TRBV5-1 ASSLVGGGSNQPQH
TRBJ2-1 NA TRBV7-8 ASSSYLDSGTRSYNEQF
TRBJ1-2 NA TRBV6-5 ASRPFYNEGYT
TRBJ1-4 once TRBV4-1 ASSQRQGISEKLF
TRBJ2-7 NA TRBV7-6 ASSPLPGTTNYEQY
TRBJ1-1 NA TRBV19 ASSLRTQNTEAF
TRBJ2-1 few TRBV5-1 ASSLPRTAYNEQF
TRBJ1-6 few TRBV30 AWSVQFGSPLH